This T cell receptor (beta chain) was obtained from a study of shared clonotypes between healthy human individuals. Study observations and caveats: In general, naive subsets displayed greater estimated richness than memory subsets did. Depth of sequencing was expected to influence donor clonotype sharing. For naive CD4 cells, roughly 5% of clonotypes were shared across a handful of donors.

Comment on this clone: Its antigen is unidentified.

The material for each subset, its genomic DNA, was split evenly across several immunoSEQ plates. Clones were read by immunoSEQ multiplex PCR, and TCRdb kept only the in-frame ones, dropping some. The data show about 1.5 million clones, under 99% seen once. CDR3 size: 13 residues. Germline CDR1 and CDR2: SGHRS and YFSETQ. Deletions cut 6 bases from V and 3 bases from J, with 7 bases between. Sequencing was done on a sample of naive CD4+ T cells sorted from blood. Regarding subset: CD45RA+ positively selected. The chain is built from TRBV5-1 and TRBJ2-6; D ambiguous. This sequence originates from a young man in good health. The CDR3 loop is CASTQYGANVLTF. CDR3 nucleotide sequence: TGCGCCAGCACCCAGTATGGGGCCAACGTCCTGACTTTC.